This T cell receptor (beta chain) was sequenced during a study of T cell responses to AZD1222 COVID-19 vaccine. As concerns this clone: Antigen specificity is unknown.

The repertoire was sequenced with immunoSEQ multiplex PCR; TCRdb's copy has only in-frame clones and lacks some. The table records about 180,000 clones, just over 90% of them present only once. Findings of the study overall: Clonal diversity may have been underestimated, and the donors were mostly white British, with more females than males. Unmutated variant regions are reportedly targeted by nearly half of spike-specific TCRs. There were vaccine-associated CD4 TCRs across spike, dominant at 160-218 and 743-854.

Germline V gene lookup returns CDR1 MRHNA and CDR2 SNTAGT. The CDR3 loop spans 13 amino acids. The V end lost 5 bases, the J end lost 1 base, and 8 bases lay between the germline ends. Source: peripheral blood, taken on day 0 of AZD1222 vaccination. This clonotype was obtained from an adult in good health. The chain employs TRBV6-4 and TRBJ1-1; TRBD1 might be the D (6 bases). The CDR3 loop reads CASSLTGNTEAFF. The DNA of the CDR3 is TGTGCCAGCAGTCTGACAGGGAACACTGAAGCTTTCTTT.